This T cell receptor (beta chain) was documented in a study of spatial heterogeneity in lung cancer. Study-level information: Samples were obtained from around 73 donors, all untreated early-stage non-small cell lung cancer patients. Unique TCR and UMI combinations averaged more than ten appearances each in raw reads.

This clonotype was seen a handful of times. Every molecule of TCR cDNA had its own unique molecular identifier. TCRdb re-derived calls from the 5' RACE reads in MiXCR, one entry per CDR3 protein. The table includes about 47,000 distinct CDR3 sequences, around 11% detected once. Specified time point: blood at routine non-recurrence follow-up after resection. V shed 4 bases, J shed 0 bases, and the junction held 4 bases outside the gene matches. This CDR3 spans 15 amino acids. Germline CDR1 is SGHAT and CDR2 is FQNNGV. Here the sequenced sample was PBMCs, taken at follow-up. The receptor was derived from a male donor with early-stage non-small cell lung cancer. V is TRBV11-2 and J is TRBJ2-3, with TRBD2 matching over 7 bases. In DNA form, the CDR3 reads TGTGCCAGCAGCTACTCAGCGGGAAGCACAGATACGCAGTATTTT. It translates to CASSYSAGSTDTQYF.